The source of this T cell receptor (beta chain) is a study of blood T cell repertoires in COVID-19. Study-level background: T cells, B-cell-depleted T cells, or PBMCs supplied cDNA or gDNA.

CDR1 MNHNY and CDR2 SVGAGI come from the germline V gene (reference sequence). V lost 7 bases and J lost 1, with 10 bases in between. This CDR3 comprises 13 residues. Methods used by the authors: Amplified reference gene primers provided the basis for estimating nucleated cell counts. Clones were read by immunoSEQ multiplex PCR, and TCRdb kept only the in-frame ones, dropping some. That table gives V, J and clone size, and the DNA gave D and trimming. Here the sample spans 250,000 or so clones, 84% being singletons. The gene calls are TRBV6-6 and TRBJ1-2, with TRBD1 as a possible D gene (6 bases). The source material was peripheral blood. This clonotype was obtained from a woman aged 40 to 50 who had recovered from COVID-19. The CDR3 loop is CASTQGVNYGYTF. In DNA form, the CDR3 reads TGTGCCAGCACACAGGGAGTTAACTATGGCTACACCTTC.